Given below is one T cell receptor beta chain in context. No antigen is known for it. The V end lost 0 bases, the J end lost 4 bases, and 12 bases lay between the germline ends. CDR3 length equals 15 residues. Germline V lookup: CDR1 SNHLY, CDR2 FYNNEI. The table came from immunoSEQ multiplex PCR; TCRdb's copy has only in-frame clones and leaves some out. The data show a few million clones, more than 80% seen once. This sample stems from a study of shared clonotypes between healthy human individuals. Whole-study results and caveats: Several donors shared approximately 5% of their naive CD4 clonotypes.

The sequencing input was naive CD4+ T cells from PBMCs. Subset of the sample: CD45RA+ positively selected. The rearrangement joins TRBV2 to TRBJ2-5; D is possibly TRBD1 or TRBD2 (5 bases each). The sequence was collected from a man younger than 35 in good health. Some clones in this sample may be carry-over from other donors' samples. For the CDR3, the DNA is TGTGCCAGCAGTGAAGCCACAGGCCGGGGAGAGACCCAGTACTTC. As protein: CASSEATGRGETQYF. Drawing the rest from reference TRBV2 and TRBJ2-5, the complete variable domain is EPEVTQTPSHQVTQMGQEVILRCVPISNHLYFYWYRQILGQKVEFLVSFYNNEISEKSEIFDDQFSVERPDGSNFTLKIRSTKLEDSAMYFCASSEATGRGETQYFGPGTRLLVL.